What follows describes a single T cell receptor beta chain. This clonotype is characterized as medium-sized (0.01 to 0.1%). The antigen it binds to is not known. The input lacks base qualities; no much larger clone sits a single base away. The TCR beta CDR3 region was amplified from genomic DNA by two rounds of multiplex PCR. The first PCR round used primers specific to each TRBV and TRBJ gene, with sequences filed in Chinese patent CN105087789A. Universal primers were used in the second round of PCR. The Roche High Pure PCR Template Preparation Kit was used to extract genomic DNA from the frozen PBMCs. Libraries were sequenced paired-end with 151 bp reads on an Illumina HiSeq 3000. For the original study's pipeline: CutAdapt was used to discard raw reads that did not contain the multiplex PCR primer sequences. PEAR was used to merge high-quality paired reads into contigs. MiXCR assigned TRB V, D and J gene segments to each contig by aligning to reference sequences. To remove sequencing errors, CDR3 sequences were clustered according to base quality and sequence similarity. Shannon entropy normalized by the natural log of productive TCR sequence number was used as the measure of diversity. One minus Shannon entropy divided by the natural log of the number of unique clonotypes was used as the definition of clonality. Progression-free survival cut-offs for repertoire metrics were chosen using the Youden index of ROC curves, with analyses run in R 3.5.3. The public sequencing data were trimmed at Q25 with fastp and processed into clonotypes with MiXCR by TCRdb, which kept only in-frame beta chains. Rows with one shared CDR3 protein collapse into an entry with the most common genes and DNA. It is TCRdb's table, rather than the study itself, that gives the V and J calls and clone size. A total of about 12,000 distinct CDR3 sequences appear in this sample, roughly 52% of them only once. The ten most abundant clones make up less than 25% of the sample.

The data belong to a study of prognosis after radiotherapy for stage I lung cancer (dated by TCRdb to about 2021). Describing the broader study: Around 19 stage I NSCLC patients were enrolled in Nanjing, China, between early 2018 and 2019. Newly diagnosed primary stage I lung tumors occurred in roughly 15 patients, and oligometastatic NSCLC after surgical resection of the primary tumor occurred in a few. Every patient was regarded as medically inoperable, because of comorbidities in about twelve cases and refusal of surgery in 6 or 7 cases. The cohort included more than 10 men and 5 or 6 women, with a median age of approximately 76 years and a range of about 53 to 90 years. Squamous cell carcinoma histology was identified in seven patients, and adenocarcinoma histology was identified in some 11 patients. Using image-guided IMRT or VMAT, SBRT was delivered in 3 to 5 fractions at a biologically effective dose of at least 100 Gy. SBRT was not combined with any concurrent therapy in any patient. About 20% of the 19 patients developed distant metastases after SBRT, at a median of around 7 months; the other 15 showed no significant progression. Peripheral blood TCR beta repertoires were profiled in stage I NSCLC patients before and after stereotactic body radiotherapy, and the study then linked these repertoires to distant failure. For each of the roughly 20 patients, one blood sample was taken before SBRT and one after, so the study sequenced some 38 samples in total. Overall study outcomes, separate from this receptor: Post-SBRT Shannon entropy and its change from baseline were lower in patients who developed distant metastases; baseline Shannon entropy was not associated with metastases. Limitations of the study included a small cohort and short follow-up, and the study findings need independent validation. TRBV and TRBJ usage frequencies reportedly differed by metastasis status, in two V genes at baseline and in fewer than 10 V and two J genes after SBRT. None of the reported P values were adjusted for multiple comparisons. After SBRT, the count of unique TCR clones dropped from a median of roughly 10,000 beforehand to more than 6,000 afterward (Wilcoxon paired P=0.011). Whether the expanded TCR clones were tumor-specific was not determined.

Inclusive of the bounding cysteine and phenylalanine, the CDR3 is 16 residues long. Left in the record is the CDR3 DNA by itself, 48 bases read in frame from the first base. For CDR1 and CDR2, the germline V gene (reference sequence) lists DFQATT and SNEGSKA. At the junction V is shortened by 1 base and J by 2 bases; bases outside the gene matches: 7. A history of other malignancies or of prior chemotherapy or radiotherapy was absent in all patients, and node-negative disease was shown on CT and PET/CT in all patients. Around 6 milliliters of peripheral venous blood were drawn into EDTA tubes at each of two time points. Ficoll-Paque Plus density-gradient centrifugation was used to isolate PBMCs. Samples were stored at -80°C immediately after collection until analysis.

The TCR was taken from a donor of 50 years or more with non-small cell lung cancer. Recombination joined TRBV20-1 with TRBJ1-3; TRBD1 lines up with 8 middle nucleotides. This specimen was PBMCs, taken before or after stereotactic body radiation therapy (not recorded which). CDR3 protein: CSARVPGQAAGNTIYF. The sequenced DNA is TGCAGTGCTAGAGTCCCGGGACAGGCGGCTGGAAACACCATATATTTT.